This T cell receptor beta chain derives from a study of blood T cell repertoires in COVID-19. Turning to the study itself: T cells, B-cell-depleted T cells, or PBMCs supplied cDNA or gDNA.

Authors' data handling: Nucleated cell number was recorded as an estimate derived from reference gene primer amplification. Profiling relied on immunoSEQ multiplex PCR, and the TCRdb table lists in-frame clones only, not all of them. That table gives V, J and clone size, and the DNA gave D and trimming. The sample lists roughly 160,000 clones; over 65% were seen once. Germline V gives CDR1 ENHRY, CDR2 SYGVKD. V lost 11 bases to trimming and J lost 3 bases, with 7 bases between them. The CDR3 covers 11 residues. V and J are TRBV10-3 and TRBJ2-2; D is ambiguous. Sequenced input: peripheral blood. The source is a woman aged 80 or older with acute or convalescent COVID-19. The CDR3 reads CAARYTGELFF. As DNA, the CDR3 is TGTGCCGCCAGATACACCGGGGAGCTGTTTTTT.